This record looks at one T cell receptor (beta chain) sequence and its context. Its antigen is undetermined. The CDR3 runs to 14 residues. Germline CDR1 MNHNS, CDR2 SASEGT. Trimming left V 2 bases short and J 2 bases short, with 10 bases between. The data were taken from a study of cytomegalovirus exposure and HLA in healthy donors. Study-wide points: Fewer N-insertions (relative to the approximately 670-donor mean) were reportedly seen in an Asian-associated ancestry cluster in a later analysis. In a later analysis, TCR beta V- and J-gene trimming was associated with a missense DCLRE1C variant. TCR beta sequences reportedly predicted most subjects' HLA-A and HLA-B alleles accurately.

The PCR had 60 Vbeta and 13 Jbeta primers. The method was immunoSEQ multiplex PCR; TCRdb's version includes in-frame clones alone and lacks a portion of them. The sample lists some 190,000 clones; approximately 86% were seen once. The receptor was isolated from a woman between 25 and 40 years old in good health and CMV-seronegative. The rearrangement links TRBV6-1 to TRBJ2-7, with D unclear. Specimen: PBMCs. CDR3 loop: CASSERPEAYEQYF. The CDR3 DNA reads TGTGCCAGCAGTGAACGCCCCGAGGCCTACGAGCAGTACTTC.